This T cell receptor (beta chain) was sequenced for a study of T-cell memory formation after mild COVID-19. For the study at large: TCR clustering was largely donor specific. Study-wide results and limits: While clones contracting from day 15 to 85 were balanced between CD4 and CD8, later expanders leaned CD4+.

TCRdb passed the 5' RACE reads through MiXCR, listing each CDR3 protein once. The sample lists some 200,000 distinct CDR3 sequences; 9.5% were seen once. The CDR3 is 13 amino acids. Germline values: CDR1 SQVTM, CDR2 ANQGSEA. Points on this clonotype: Its matching antigen is unknown. At one boundary the junction diverges from the germline segment, which might be a read error.

The sequenced sample was PBMCs or a T cell subset sorted from them (not recorded which). The chain joins TRBV29-1 to TRBJ1-2; no reliable D call. The TCR comes from a man between 18 and 29 years old who had mild COVID-19 (a few samples of this study predate the infection). Cell type and time point are not known. CDR3 sequence reads: CIVEYLEPYGYTF. CDR3 in DNA: TGCATCGTTGAATACCTCGAACCCTATGGCTACACCTTC.